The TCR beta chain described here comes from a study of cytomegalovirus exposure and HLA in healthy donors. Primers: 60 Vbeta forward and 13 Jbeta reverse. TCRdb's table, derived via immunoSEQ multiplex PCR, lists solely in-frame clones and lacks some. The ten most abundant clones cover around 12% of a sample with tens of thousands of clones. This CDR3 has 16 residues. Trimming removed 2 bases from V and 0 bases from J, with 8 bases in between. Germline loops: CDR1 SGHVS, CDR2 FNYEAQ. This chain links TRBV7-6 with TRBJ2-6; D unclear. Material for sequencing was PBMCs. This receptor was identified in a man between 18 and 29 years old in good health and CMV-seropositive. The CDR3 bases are TGTGCCAGCAGCTTAAATTTAAACTCTGGGGCCAACGTCCTGACTTTC. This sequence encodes CASSLNLNSGANVLTF. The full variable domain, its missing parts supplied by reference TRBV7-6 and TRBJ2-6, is GAGVSQSPRYKVTKRGQDVALRCDPISGHVSLYWYRQALGQGPEFLTYFNYEAQQDKSGLPNDRFSAERPEGSISTLTIQRTEQRDSAMYRCASSLNLNSGANVLTFGAGSRLTVL.